Listed here are 18 T cell receptor beta chains from one sample, sequenced in a study of blood T cell repertoires in COVID-19. Method: immunoSEQ multiplex PCR; TCRdb's copy keeps in-frame clones and lacks some. The table shows approximately 140,000 clones, with more than 70% occurring only once. Sequenced sample: PBMCs or T cells enriched from blood (not recorded which). The receptors stem from a man aged 35 to 55 with acute COVID-19.

The chain carries TRBV5-5 and TRBJ1-1; possible D gene TRBD1, 5 bases. V lost 2 bases and J 2 bases, leaving 13 bases between the germline ends. Germline V lookup: CDR1 SGHKS, CDR2 YYEKEE (reference sequence). The CDR3 has 15 residues. CDR3 sequence reads: CASSFPLGLNTEAFF. The DNA for the CDR3 is TGTGCCAGCAGCTTCCCCCTGGGACTAAACACTGAAGCTTTCTTT.

This clone occurred once. The chain has TRBV29-1 and TRBJ2-5; a weak D match, TRBD2 (6 bases). The CDR3 spans 11 residues. The germline CDR1 and CDR2 sequences are SQVTM and ANQGSEA. V shed 4 bases and J shed 14 bases, with 17 bases lying between them. Here the CDR3 reads CSVGGLGGIYF. The CDR3 coding sequence is TGCAGCGTTGGAGGGCTCGGCGGGATTTACTTC.

This chain links TRBV2 with TRBJ1-5, with D possibly matching TRBD1 (6 bases). CDR1 SNHLY and CDR2 FYNNEI come from the germline V gene. V was cut by 7 bases and J by 7 bases, with 14 bases left in between. The CDR3 runs 13 residues. CDR3 DNA: TGTGCCAGCACCCGGGGGGGCTGGCAGCCCCAGCATTTT. Translation gives CASTRGGWQPQHF.

The rearrangement uses TRBV5-4 and TRBJ1-6; 8 nucleotides match TRBD1. This CDR3 is 18 amino acids long. Germline V gene data show CDR1 as SGHNT and CDR2 as YYREEE (reference sequence). Losses at the gene ends were 1 base for V and 7 bases for J; bases not matched to a gene: 13. Here the CDR3 reads CASSLPNTQGVDNSPLHF. CDR3 in DNA: TGTGCCAGCAGCTTGCCCAACACACAGGGGGTGGACAATTCACCCCTCCACTTT.

V gene TRBV6-5 combines with J gene TRBJ2-7; the match to TRBD1 covers 7 bases. The CDR3 is 16 amino acids. V lost 0 bases and J lost 4; bases outside the gene matches: 9. Per germline, CDR1 MNHEY and CDR2 SVGAGI. The CDR3 protein is CASSYSFRGNLYEQYF. The CDR3 DNA reads TGTGCCAGCAGTTACTCGTTCAGGGGGAACTTATACGAGCAGTACTTC.

The chain couples TRBV7-6 to TRBJ2-1; no definite D call. V was trimmed by 4 bases and J by 9 bases, leaving 7 bases between them. CDR3 length equals 11 residues. Germline CDR1 and CDR2: SGHVS and FNYEAQ. The CDR3: CASSSAGEQFF. DNA of the CDR3: TGTGCCAGCAGCTCCGCCGGTGAGCAGTTCTTC.

The rearrangement joins TRBV7-2 to TRBJ1-3, with a tentative D call TRBD1 (6 bases). This CDR3 has 15 amino acids. The V gene's germline CDR1 is SGHTA and CDR2 FQGNSA. The germline V and J ends were trimmed by 5 bases and 0 bases, with 11 bases remaining between them. The CDR3 DNA sequence: TGTGCCAGCAGCGTAGGACAGAACTCTGGAAACACCATATATTTT. It specifies CASSVGQNSGNTIYF.

The V and J genes are TRBV5-5 and TRBJ2-1; 10 nucleotides line up with TRBD1. The V and J ends lost 4 bases and 1 base, in that order; junction bases with no gene match: 8. In germline, CDR1 is SGHKS, CDR2 YYEKEE (reference sequence). CDR3 length equals 17 residues. CDR3 in DNA: TGTGCCAGCAGCGGACGGCCGGGACAGGGGTCCTACAATGAGCAGTTCTTC. This translates into CASSGRPGQGSYNEQFF.

The rearrangement links TRBV3-1 (or the pseudogene TRBV3-2) to TRBJ2-2; a possible D gene is TRBD1 (5 bases). From germline, CDR1 is LGHDT and CDR2 YNNKEL (reference sequence). The CDR3 is 14 amino acids. V gave up 4 bases and J gave up 2 bases, with 8 bases separating them. CDR3 loop: CASSPRANTGELFF. CDR3 DNA sequence: TGTGCCAGCAGCCCCAGGGCAAACACCGGGGAGCTGTTTTTT.

The CDR3 DNA is TGTGCCACCAGTGAGTCCGGGGGAAGCAATAATGAAAAACTGTTTTTT. It translates to CATSESGGSNNEKLFF. The V gene is TRBV24-1, the J gene TRBJ1-4; a weak D match, TRBD1 (5 bases). Germline CDR1 reads KGHDR; CDR2 reads SFDVKD. The ends were cut back, 4 bases at V and 4 bases at J, with 15 bases in the middle. The CDR3 loop spans 16 amino acids.

The chain combines TRBV5-6 with TRBJ1-4; D might be TRBD1 (5 bases). V was clipped by 4 bases and J by 6 bases, with 13 bases between them. The CDR3 loop spans 14 amino acids. Germline V CDR1 and CDR2: SGHDT, YYEEEE. CDR3 sequence reads: CASSHQGGDEKLFF. CDR3 nucleotide sequence: TGTGCCAGCAGCCACCAGGGCGGCGATGAAAAACTGTTTTTT.

V usage is TRBV9 and J usage is TRBJ1-6; TRBD1 is a possible D gene (6 bases). The CDR3 length is 14 residues. V lost 0 bases, J lost 8 bases, and 9 bases lay in between. The germline gives CDR1 SGDLS, CDR2 YYNGEE. The CDR3 region is CASSVEQGDSPLHF. The CDR3 region has the DNA TGTGCCAGCAGCGTAGAACAGGGCGATTCACCCCTCCACTTT.

The chain carries TRBV27 and TRBJ2-2, with 13 bases aligning to TRBD2. J gave up 3 bases and V 5 bases, and 0 bases lay outside the gene matches. Germline V gene lookup returns CDR1 MNHEY and CDR2 SMNVEV (reference sequence). This CDR3 has 15 amino acids. This CDR3 reads CASSGLAGDTGELFF. The CDR3 coding sequence is TGTGCCAGCAGTGGACTAGCGGGGGACACCGGGGAGCTGTTTTTT.

This clone was detected once. The chain couples TRBV28 to TRBJ2-1; 7 bases are shared with TRBD2. This CDR3 contains 13 residues. In germline, CDR1 is MDHEN, CDR2 SYDVKM. The V segment lost 8 bases and the J segment 9 bases; nucleotides outside the gene matches: 10. The CDR3 sequence: CASLGGGPGEQFF. As DNA, the CDR3 is TGTGCCAGCTTGGGGGGAGGGCCCGGTGAGCAGTTCTTC.

J is TRBJ2-3 and V is TRBV29-1; possibly TRBD1 for D (5 bases). The CDR3 is made up of 14 amino acids. The germline V and J ends were trimmed by 6 bases and 0 bases, with 13 bases remaining between them. CDR1 is SQVTM and CDR2 is ANQGSEA in the germline V gene. DNA of the CDR3: TGCAGCGTCCAAAGGACACTAAGCACAGATACGCAGTATTTT. This translates into CSVQRTLSTDTQYF.

The V call is TRBV7-9, the J call TRBJ1-6, with TRBD1 matching over 7 bases. With 4 bases clipped from V and 8 bases from J, the junction kept 11 bases outside the gene matches. CDR3 length: 16 residues. In germline, CDR1 is SEHNR, CDR2 FQNEAQ (reference sequence). Here the CDR3 DNA reads TGTGCCAGCAGCTCCCTGCGCGACAGGGTGTATTCACCCCTCCACTTT. It translates to CASSSLRDRVYSPLHF. Based on the CDR3 plus reference TRBV7-9 and TRBJ1-6, the full variable domain is DTGVSQNPRHKITKRGQNVTFRCDPISEHNRLYWYRQTLGQGPEFLTYFQNEAQLEKSRLLSDRFSAERPKGSFSTLEIQRTEQGDSAMYLCASSSLRDRVYSPLHFGNGTRLTVT.

The chain links TRBV27 to TRBJ2-2, with 15 positions matching TRBD2. Germline V gene lookup returns CDR1 MNHEY and CDR2 SMNVEV (reference sequence). Losses at the gene ends were 8 bases for V and 5 bases for J; bases not matched to a gene: 6. This CDR3 is built from 16 residues. CDR3 region: CASGLAGGRGTGELFF. CDR3 nucleotide sequence: TGTGCCAGCGGACTAGCGGGAGGGCGAGGGACCGGGGAGCTGTTTTTT.

This chain connects TRBV27 to TRBJ2-2, with D maybe TRBD2 (6 bases). The CDR3 is 16 amino acids. Germline-derived CDR1 and CDR2 are MNHEY and SMNVEV (reference sequence). Trimming pared 8 bases from V and 1 base from J, leaving 17 bases between. CDR3: CASGRYDGGNTGELFF. The CDR3 region has the DNA TGTGCCAGCGGGAGGTATGACGGAGGGAACACCGGGGAGCTGTTTTTT.